Included here is one T cell receptor (beta chain) sequence, with context. What it recognizes is unknown. A read error may be the cause here, since a much bigger clone is one base away. This entry is derived from a study of T cells in Graves' hyperthyroidism and ophthalmopathy. Study conclusions and caveats: The blood repertoire included most of the expanded thyroid clonotypes above 0.001. Ophthalmopathy got predicted by the model a median approximately six months before its onset.

The patients, who ranged from 18 to 65 in age, presented with newly diagnosed hyperthyroidism lasting under 2 months. From RNA transcripts, TCR beta CDR3 regions were amplified. First-round RT-PCR with HTBI primers amplified the TCR CDR3 region. Using its own MiXCR run on the multiplex PCR reads, TCRdb lists one record per CDR3 protein. The table lists approximately 560,000 distinct CDR3 sequences, more than 45% of them singletons. There are 14 residues in the CDR3. CDR1 is SQVTM, CDR2 ANQGSEA, per germline. The chain joins TRBV29-1 to TRBJ1-5; TRBD1 or TRBD2 may be the D gene (6 bases each). The J call is doubtful: the DNA matches TRBJ2-3 better. What was sequenced was peripheral blood or thyroid tissue (not recorded which). This TCR came from a woman under 30 with Graves' hyperthyroidism. The CDR3 DNA reads as TGCAGCGTTGTAACAGGGACTGTCGGTCAGCCCCAGTATTTT. Translated, it gives CSVVTGTVGQPQYF.